This T cell receptor beta chain was captured by sequencing in a study of T cells after posttransplantation cyclophosphamide. This clone occurred once. Its antigen remains unknown. The table came from immunoSEQ multiplex PCR; TCRdb's copy has only in-frame clones and leaves some out. The profile covers tens of thousands of clones, with less than 95% appearing a single time and roughly 2.5% taken by the ten largest. Findings and caveats of the study: Skin or GI-infiltrating T cells shared few TRB sequences with blood.

Germline V CDR1 and CDR2: SGHRS, YFSETQ. V was shortened by 0 bases and J by 2 bases, with 11 bases between the two germline ends. The CDR3 loop spans 15 amino acids. A marrow graft followed busulfan-fludarabine conditioning, with cyclophosphamide on days +3 and +4. The sample in question was PBMCs, obtained around 60 days after allogeneic stem cell transplant with posttransplant cyclophosphamide. The origin of this receptor is a male patient in his sixties who received an allogeneic stem cell transplant from a related donor and was CMV-positive. Some T cells may possibly be graft donor cells. The J gene is TRBJ1-1, the V gene TRBV5-1; the D is unclear. CDR3 in amino acids: CASSLGGLYNTEAFF. In DNA, the CDR3 is TGCGCCAGCAGCTTGGGAGGGTTGTATAACACTGAAGCTTTCTTT.